This TCR beta chain was found in a study of regulatory T cells in long-lasting Graves disease. The time point here: newly diagnosed GD, antithyroid drugs for less than 3 months. Extracted PBMC RNA gave rise to the TCR library. Sequencing libraries for TCR beta were prepared with iRepertoire HTBI primers and Arm-PCR of CDR3 regions. Via MiXCR, TCRdb re-called the multiplex PCR reads, giving one row per CDR3 protein. The sample yields a few hundred thousand distinct CDR3 sequences, approximately 12% seen once. The CDR3 covers 11 residues. V shed 3 bases and J shed 3 bases, with 2 bases lying between them. This clonotype was detected many times. These data are also associated with another study on T cells in Graves' hyperthyroidism and ophthalmopathy. That paper states: Patients aged 18 to 65 had newly diagnosed hyperthyroidism lasting under 2 months. Blood held most thyroid clonotypes expanded above 0.001 frequency.

The clonotype originates from a woman under 30 with Graves disease. Source: peripheral blood mononuclear cells (PBMCs), taken at new diagnosis, from a patient treated with antithyroid drugs. The V call is TRBV12-3 or TRBV12-4, the J call TRBJ2-5; no reliable D call. The CDR3 DNA is TGTGCCAGCAGTTTGAAAGAGACCCAGTACTTC. Translation gives CASSLKETQYF.